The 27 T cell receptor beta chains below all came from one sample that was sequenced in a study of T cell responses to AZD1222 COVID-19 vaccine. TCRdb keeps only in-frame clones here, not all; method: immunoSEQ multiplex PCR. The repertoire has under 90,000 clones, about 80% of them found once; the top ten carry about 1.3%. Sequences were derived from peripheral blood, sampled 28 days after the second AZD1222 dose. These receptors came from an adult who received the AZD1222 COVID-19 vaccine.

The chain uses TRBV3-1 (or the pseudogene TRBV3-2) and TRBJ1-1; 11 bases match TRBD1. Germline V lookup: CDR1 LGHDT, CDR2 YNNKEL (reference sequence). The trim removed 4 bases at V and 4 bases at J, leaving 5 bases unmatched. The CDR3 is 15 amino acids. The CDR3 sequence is CASSPGTGGLTEAFF. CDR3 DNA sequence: TGTGCCAGCAGCCCCGGGACAGGGGGGCTCACTGAAGCTTTCTTT.

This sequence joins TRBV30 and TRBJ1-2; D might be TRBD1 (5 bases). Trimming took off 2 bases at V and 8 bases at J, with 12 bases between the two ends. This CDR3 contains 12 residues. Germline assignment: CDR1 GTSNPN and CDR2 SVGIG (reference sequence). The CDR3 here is CAWSMSRVGYTF. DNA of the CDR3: TGTGCCTGGAGTATGAGCAGGGTGGGCTACACCTTC. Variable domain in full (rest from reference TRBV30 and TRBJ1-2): SQTIHQWPATLVQPVGSPLSLECTVEGTSNPNLYWYRQAAGRGLQLLFYSVGIGQISSEVPQNLSASRPQDRQFILSSKKLLLSDSGFYLCAWSMSRVGYTFGSGTRLTVV.

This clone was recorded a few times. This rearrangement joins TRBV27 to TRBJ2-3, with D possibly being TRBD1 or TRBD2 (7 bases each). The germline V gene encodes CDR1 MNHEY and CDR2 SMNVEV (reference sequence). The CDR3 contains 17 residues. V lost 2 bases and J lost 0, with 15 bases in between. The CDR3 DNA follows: TGTGCCAGCAGTTTAAGGGTCAGGGGGGGTAGCACAGATACGCAGTATTTT. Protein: CASSLRVRGGSTDTQYF.

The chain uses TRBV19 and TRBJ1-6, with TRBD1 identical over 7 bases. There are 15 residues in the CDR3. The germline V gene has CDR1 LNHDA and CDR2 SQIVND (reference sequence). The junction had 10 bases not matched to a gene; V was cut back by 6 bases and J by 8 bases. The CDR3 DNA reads TGTGCCAGTAGCAAAAGGGACAGAGACGATTCACCCCTCCACTTT. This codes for CASSKRDRDDSPLHF.

CDR3 sequence (DNA): TGTGCCAGCAGCTCCGCAGGGGTCCTAGTGGCCCAGCATTTT. It yields the protein CASSSAGVLVAQHF. The chain links TRBV7-2 to TRBJ1-5, with D maybe TRBD1 (6 bases). Germline values: CDR1 SGHTA, CDR2 FQGNSA. CDR3 length: 14 amino acids. V lost 4 bases and J lost 11, with 18 bases in between.

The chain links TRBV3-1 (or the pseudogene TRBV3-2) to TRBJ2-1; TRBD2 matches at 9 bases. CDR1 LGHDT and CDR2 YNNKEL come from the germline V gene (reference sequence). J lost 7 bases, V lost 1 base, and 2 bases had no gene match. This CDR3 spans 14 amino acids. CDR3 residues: CASSQGLADNEQFF. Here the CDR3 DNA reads TGTGCCAGCAGCCAAGGACTAGCGGATAATGAGCAGTTCTTC.

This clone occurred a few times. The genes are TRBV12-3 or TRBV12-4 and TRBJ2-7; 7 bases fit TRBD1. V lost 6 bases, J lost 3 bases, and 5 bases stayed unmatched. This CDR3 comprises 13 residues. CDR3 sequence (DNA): TGTGCCAGCAGAACGACAGGGTACTACGAGCAGTACTTC. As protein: CASRTTGYYEQYF.

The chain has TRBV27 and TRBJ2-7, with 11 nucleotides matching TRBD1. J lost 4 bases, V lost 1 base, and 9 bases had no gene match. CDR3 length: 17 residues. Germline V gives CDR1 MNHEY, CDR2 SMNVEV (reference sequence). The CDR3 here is CASSLFYLGQGGYEQYF. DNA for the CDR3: TGTGCCAGCAGTTTATTTTATCTGGGACAGGGGGGGTACGAGCAGTACTTC.

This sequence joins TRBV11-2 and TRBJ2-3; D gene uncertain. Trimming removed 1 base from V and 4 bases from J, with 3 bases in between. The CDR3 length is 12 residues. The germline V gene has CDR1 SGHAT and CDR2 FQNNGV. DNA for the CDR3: TGTGCCAGCAGCTTAGCTGCAGATACGCAGTATTTT. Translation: CASSLAADTQYF.

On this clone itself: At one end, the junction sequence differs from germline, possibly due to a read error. In DNA, the CDR3 is TGCAGTGCTAGAGATTACAGTGAGCAGTTCTTC. It translates to CSARDYSEQFF. The chain recombines TRBV20-1 with TRBJ2-1; no clear D gene. This CDR3 spans 11 amino acids. CDR1 is DFQATT and CDR2 is SNEGSKA in the germline V gene (reference sequence).

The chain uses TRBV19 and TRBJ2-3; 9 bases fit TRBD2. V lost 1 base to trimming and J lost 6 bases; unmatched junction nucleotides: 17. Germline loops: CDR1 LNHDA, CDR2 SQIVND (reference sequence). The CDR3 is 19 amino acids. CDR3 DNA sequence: TGTGCCAGTAGTATAGCGGGCGGGAGGGCCTTCTGGGGCCTGGATACGCAGTATTTT. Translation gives CASSIAGGRAFWGLDTQYF.

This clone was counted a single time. The CDR3 sequence: CASSPPGGTNEKLFF. CDR3 coding DNA: TGTGCCAGCAGTCCACCGGGGGGCACTAATGAAAAACTGTTTTTT. This chain connects TRBV28 to TRBJ1-4; D may be TRBD1 (6 bases). Germline CDR1 is MDHEN and CDR2 is SYDVKM. V was cut by 5 bases and J by 2 bases, with 12 bases left in between. The CDR3 sequence is 15 residues long.

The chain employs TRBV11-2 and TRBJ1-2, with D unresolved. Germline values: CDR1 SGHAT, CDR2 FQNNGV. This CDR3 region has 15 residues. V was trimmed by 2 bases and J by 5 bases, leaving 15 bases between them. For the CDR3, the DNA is TGTGCCAGCAGCTTATCTCATAACAGACAATATGGCTACACCTTC. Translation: CASSLSHNRQYGYTF.

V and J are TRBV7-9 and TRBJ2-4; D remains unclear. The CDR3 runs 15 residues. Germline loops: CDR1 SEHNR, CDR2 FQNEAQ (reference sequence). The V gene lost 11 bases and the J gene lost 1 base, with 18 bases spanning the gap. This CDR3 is CALESGRLAKNIQYF. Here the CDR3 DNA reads TGTGCCCTGGAGAGTGGGCGGCTGGCCAAAAACATTCAGTACTTC. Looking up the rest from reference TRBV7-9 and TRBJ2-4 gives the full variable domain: DTGVSQNPRHKITKRGQNVTFRCDPISEHNRLYWYRQTLGQGPEFLTYFQNEAQLEKSRLLSDRFSAERPKGSFSTLEIQRTEQGDSAMYLCALESGRLAKNIQYFGAGTRLSVL.

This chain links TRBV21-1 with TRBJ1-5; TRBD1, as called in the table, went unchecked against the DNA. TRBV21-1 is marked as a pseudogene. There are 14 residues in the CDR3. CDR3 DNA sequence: TGTGCCAGCAGCAAAGATAAAGGGGATCAGCCCCAGCATTTT. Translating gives CASSKDKGDQPQHF.

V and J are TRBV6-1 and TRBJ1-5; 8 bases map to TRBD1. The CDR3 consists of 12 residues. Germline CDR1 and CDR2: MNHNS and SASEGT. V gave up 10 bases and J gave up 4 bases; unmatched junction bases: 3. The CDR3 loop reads CATGGLNQPQHF. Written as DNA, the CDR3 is TGTGCCACAGGGGGCCTTAATCAGCCCCAGCATTTT.

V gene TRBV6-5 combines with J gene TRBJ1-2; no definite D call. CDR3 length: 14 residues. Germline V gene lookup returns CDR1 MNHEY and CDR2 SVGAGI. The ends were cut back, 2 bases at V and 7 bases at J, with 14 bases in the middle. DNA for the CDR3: TGTGCCAGCAGTTACCGGGCGGCAGGCCCTGGCTACACCTTC. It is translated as CASSYRAAGPGYTF.

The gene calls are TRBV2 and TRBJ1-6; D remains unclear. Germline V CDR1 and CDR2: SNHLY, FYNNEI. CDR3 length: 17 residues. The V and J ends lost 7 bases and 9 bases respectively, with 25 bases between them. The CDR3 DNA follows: TGTGCCAGCACCGGCTTGGGGTTATGGTATAAGGGTTCACCCCTCCACTTT. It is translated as CASTGLGLWYKGSPLHF.

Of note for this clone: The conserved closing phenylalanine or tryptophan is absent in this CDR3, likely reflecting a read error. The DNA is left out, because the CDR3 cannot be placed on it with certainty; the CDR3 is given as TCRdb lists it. The CDR3 region is CAISEPGDRFHLS. The chain links TRBV10-3 to TRBJ1-2; no check of the table's D call, TRBD1, against the DNA was made. Including both end residues, the CDR3 is 13 amino acids long. In germline, CDR1 is ENHRY, CDR2 SYGVKD.

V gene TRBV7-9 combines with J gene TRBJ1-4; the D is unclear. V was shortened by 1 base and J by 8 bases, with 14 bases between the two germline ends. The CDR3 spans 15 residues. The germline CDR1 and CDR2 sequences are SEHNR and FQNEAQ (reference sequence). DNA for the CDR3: TGTGCCAGCAGCTTAGTTCAGACAACGAGGGAAAAACTGTTTTTT. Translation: CASSLVQTTREKLFF.

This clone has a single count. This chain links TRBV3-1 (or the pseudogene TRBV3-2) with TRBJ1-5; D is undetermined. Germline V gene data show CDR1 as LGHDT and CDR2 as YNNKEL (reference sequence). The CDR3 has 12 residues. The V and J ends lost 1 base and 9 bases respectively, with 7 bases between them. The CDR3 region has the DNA TGTGCCAGCAGCCAAGGAGCGTCGCCCCAGCATTTT. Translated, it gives CASSQGASPQHF.

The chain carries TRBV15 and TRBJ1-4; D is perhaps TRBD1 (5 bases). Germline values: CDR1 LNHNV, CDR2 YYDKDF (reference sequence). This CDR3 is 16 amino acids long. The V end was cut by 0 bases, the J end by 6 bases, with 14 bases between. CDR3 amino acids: CATSRDGTGLDEKLFF. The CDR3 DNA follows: TGTGCCACCAGCAGAGATGGGACTGGGTTGGATGAAAAACTGTTTTTT.

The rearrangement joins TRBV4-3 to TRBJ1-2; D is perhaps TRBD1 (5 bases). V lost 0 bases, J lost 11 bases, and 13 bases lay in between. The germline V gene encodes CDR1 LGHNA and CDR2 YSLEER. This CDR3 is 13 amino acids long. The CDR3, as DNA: TGCGCCAGCAGCCAAGACCTAGACAGATCTTACACCTTC. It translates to CASSQDLDRSYTF.

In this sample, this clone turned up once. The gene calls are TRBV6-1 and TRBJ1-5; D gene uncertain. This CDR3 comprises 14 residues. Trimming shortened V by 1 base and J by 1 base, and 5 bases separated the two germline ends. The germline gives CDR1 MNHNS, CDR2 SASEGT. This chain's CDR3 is CASSEVGSNQPQHF. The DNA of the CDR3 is TGTGCCAGCAGTGAAGTGGGGAGCAATCAGCCCCAGCATTTT.

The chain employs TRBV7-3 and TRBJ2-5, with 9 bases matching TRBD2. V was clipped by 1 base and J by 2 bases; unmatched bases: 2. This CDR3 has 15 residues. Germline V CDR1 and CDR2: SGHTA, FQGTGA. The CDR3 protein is CASSLNSGRQETQYF. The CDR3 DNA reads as TGTGCCAGCAGCTTAAACAGCGGGAGGCAAGAGACCCAGTACTTC. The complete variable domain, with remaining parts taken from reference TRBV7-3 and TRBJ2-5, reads GAGVSQTPSNKVTEKGKYVELRCDPISGHTALYWYRQSLGQGPEFLIYFQGTGAADDSGLPNDRFFAVRPEGSVSTLKIQRTERGDSAVYLCASSLNSGRQETQYFGPGTRLLVL.

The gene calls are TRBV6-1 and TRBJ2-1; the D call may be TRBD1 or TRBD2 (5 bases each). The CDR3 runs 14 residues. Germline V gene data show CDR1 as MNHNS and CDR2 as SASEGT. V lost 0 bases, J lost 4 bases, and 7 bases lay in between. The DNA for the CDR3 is TGTGCCAGCAGTGAAGCTGGGGGTTACAATGAGCAGTTCTTC. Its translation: CASSEAGGYNEQFF.

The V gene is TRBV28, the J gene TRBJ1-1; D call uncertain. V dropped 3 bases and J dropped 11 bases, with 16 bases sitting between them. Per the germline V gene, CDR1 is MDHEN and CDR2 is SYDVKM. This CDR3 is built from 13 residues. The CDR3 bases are TGTGCCAGCAGTTTCGATCTGGGCTGGGAGGCTTTCTTT. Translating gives CASSFDLGWEAFF.